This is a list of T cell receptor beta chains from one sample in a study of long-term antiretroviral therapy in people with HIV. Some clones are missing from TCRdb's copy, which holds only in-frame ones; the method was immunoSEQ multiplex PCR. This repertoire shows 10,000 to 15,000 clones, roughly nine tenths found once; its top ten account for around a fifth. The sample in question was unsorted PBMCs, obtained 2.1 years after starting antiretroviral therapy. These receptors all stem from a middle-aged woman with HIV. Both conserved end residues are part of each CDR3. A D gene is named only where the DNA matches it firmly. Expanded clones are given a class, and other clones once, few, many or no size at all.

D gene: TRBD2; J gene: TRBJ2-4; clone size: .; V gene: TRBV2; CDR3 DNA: TGTGCCAGCAGTGAAGTAGCGGGAGCTACTTTC; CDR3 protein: CASSEVAGATF
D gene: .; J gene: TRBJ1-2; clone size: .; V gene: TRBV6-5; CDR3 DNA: TGTGCCAGCAGTCCCCGGGGGGATGGCTACACCTTC; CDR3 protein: CASSPRGDGYTF
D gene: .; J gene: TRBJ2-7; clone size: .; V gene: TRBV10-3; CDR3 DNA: TGTGCCGCCCGTGGGGGCGGGCGCTCCTACGAGCAGTACTTC; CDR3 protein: CAARGGGRSYEQYF
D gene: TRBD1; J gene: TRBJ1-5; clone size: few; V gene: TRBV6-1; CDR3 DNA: TGTGCCAGCACCTCTCGGGACAGTGATCAGCCCCAGCATTTT; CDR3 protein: CASTSRDSDQPQHF
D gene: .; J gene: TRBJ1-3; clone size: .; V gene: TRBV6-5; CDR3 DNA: TGTGCCAGCAGACTCGACACTGCTGGAAACACCATATATTTT; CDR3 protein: CASRLDTAGNTIYF
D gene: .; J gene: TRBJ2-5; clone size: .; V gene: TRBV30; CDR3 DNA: TGTGCCTGGAGTGTACAAGGGGAGACCCAGTACTTC; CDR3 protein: CAWSVQGETQYF
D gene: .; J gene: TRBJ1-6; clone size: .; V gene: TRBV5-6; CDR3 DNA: TGTGCCAGCAGCTGGCAGGGAAGTACTAATTCACCCCTCCACTTT; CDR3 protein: CASSWQGSTNSPLHF
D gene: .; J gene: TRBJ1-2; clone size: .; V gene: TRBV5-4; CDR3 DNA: TGTGCCAGCAGCTCGAGGGACCTCTATGGCTACACCTTC; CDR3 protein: CASSSRDLYGYTF
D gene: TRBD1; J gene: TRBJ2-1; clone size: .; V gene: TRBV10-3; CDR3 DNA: TGTGCCATCAGTACCGGGACAGGAGCAAATGAGCAGTTCTTC; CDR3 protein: CAISTGTGANEQFF
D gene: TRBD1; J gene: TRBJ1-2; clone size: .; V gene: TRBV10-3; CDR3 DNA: TGTGCCACCAATCCTGGGACAGCCTATGGCTACACCTTC; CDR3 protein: CATNPGTAYGYTF
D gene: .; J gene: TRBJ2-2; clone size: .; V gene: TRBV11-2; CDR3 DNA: TGTGCCAGCAGCCCGTCGACAGTACTCACCGGGGAGCTGTTTTTT; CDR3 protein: CASSPSTVLTGELFF
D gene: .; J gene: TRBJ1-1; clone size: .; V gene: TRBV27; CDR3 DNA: TGTGCCACCTCAAGGGCAGGGCTCGTCACTGAAGCTTTCTTT; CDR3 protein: CATSRAGLVTEAFF
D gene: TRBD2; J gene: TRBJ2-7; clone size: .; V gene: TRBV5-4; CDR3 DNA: TGTGCCAGCAGCTTGGCACGGACTAGCGTGGGGGACTACGAGCAGTACTTC; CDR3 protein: CASSLARTSVGDYEQYF
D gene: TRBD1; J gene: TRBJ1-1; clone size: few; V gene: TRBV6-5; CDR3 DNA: TGTGCCTCAACAGGGGGCCCCCTTAACACTGAAGCTTTCTTT; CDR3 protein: CASTGGPLNTEAFF
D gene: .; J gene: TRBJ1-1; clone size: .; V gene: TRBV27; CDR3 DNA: TGTGCCAGCAGTTTATTGGGGGGTGGGGTCATGAACACTGAAGCTTTCTTT; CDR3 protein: CASSLLGGGVMNTEAFF
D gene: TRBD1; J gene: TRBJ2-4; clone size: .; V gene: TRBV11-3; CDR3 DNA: TGTGCCAGCAGCTCAACTGCGCAGGGGGCTATTCAGTACTTC; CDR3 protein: CASSSTAQGAIQYF
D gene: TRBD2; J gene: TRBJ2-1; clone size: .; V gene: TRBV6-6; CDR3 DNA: TGTGCCAGCAGCATAGGACTAGAAGGGCACAATGAGCAGTTCTTC; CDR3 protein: CASSIGLEGHNEQFF
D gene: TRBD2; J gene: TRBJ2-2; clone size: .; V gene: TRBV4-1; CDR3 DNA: TGCGCCAGCAGCCAAGCGGGGAGGGGTCGCACCGGGGAGCTGTTTTTT; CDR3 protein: CASSQAGRGRTGELFF
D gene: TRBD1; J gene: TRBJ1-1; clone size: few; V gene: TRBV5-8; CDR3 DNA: TGTGCCAGCAGCTTGGGGATTGACAGGGTTAGCACTGAAGCTTTCTTT; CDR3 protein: CASSLGIDRVSTEAFF
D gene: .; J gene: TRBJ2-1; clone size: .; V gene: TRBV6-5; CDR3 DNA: TGTGCCAGCAGGCGACAGCCGACCGCTTGGGATGAGCAGTTCTTC; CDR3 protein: CASRRQPTAWDEQFF
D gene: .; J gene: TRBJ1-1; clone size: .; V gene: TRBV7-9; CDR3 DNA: TGTGCCAGCAGCTTGATGACAGAGAACACTGAAGCTTTCTTT; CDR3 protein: CASSLMTENTEAFF
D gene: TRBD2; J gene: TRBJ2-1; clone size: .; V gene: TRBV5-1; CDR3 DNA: TGCGCCAGCAGCTACCAGACTAGCTCAAATGAGCAGTTCTTC; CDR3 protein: CASSYQTSSNEQFF
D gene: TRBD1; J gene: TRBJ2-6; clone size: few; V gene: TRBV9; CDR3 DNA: TGTGCCAGCAGCTCCTGGACAGGGAGCTCTGGGGCCAACGTCCTGACTTTC; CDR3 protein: CASSSWTGSSGANVLTF
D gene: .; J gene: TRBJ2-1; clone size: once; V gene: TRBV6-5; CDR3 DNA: TGTGCCAGCAGTTACTCAGGAGGGACAGAATACAATGAGCAGTTCTTC; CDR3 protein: CASSYSGGTEYNEQFF
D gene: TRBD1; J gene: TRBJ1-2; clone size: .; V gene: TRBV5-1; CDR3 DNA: TGCGCCAGCAGTAGCGGAACAGGGGAGGGCTACACCTTC; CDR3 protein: CASSSGTGEGYTF
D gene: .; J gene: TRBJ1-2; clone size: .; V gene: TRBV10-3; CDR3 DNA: TGTGCCATCAGTGAGTCAGCAGGGGCCCAGACCCCTAACTATGGCTACACCTTC; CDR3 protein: CAISESAGAQTPNYGYTF
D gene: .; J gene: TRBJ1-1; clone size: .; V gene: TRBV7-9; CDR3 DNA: TGTGCCAGCAGTTCCCCCGGGACGAGGAACACTGAAGCTTTCTTT; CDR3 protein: CASSSPGTRNTEAFF
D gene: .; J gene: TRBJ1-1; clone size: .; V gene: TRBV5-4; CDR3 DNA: TGTGCCAGCAGCGTCACAGGATACACTGAAGCTTTCTTT; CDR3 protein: CASSVTGYTEAFF
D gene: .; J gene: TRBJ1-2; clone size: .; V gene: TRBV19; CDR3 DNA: TGTGCCAGTAGTATGGGCCAGACTAACTATGGCTACACCTTC; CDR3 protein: CASSMGQTNYGYTF
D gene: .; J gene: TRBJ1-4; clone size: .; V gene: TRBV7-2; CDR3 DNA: TGTGCCAGCAGCTTAGGGGGGGGCCAAGGTGAAAAACTGTTTTTT; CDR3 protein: CASSLGGGQGEKLFF
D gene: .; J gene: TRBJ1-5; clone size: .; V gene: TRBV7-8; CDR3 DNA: TGTGCCAGCAGCTTAGGGGGGTCAGGGACTACCTCGCCCCAGCATTTT; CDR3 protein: CASSLGGSGTTSPQHF
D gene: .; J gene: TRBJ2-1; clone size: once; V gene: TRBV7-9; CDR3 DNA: TGTGCCAGCAGCTTAGAGTCGGCCGAATACAATGAGCAGTTCTTC; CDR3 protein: CASSLESAEYNEQFF
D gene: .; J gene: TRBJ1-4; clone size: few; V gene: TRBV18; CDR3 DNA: TGTGCCAGCTCACCACCAGACCGGGGGATCTACGAAAAACTGTTTTTT; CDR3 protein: CASSPPDRGIYEKLFF
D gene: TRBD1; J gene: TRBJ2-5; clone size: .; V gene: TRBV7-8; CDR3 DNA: TGTGCCAGCAGCTTAGAACAGGGGGGAGAGACCCAGTACTTC; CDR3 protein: CASSLEQGGETQYF
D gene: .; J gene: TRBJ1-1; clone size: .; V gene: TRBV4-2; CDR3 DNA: TGTGCCAGCAGCGGGGGGAGGGGTGAGGACACTGAAGCTTTCTTT; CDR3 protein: CASSGGRGEDTEAFF
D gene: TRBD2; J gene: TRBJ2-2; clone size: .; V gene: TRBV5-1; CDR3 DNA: TGCGCCAGCAGCTTTACCGGGACTAGCGGGGGGGCTAGTTCCGGGGAGCTGTTTTTT; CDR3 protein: CASSFTGTSGGASSGELFF
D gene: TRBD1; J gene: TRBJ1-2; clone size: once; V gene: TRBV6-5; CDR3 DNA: TGTGCCAGCAGTCCCGGGACAGGGGGCAGCTATGGCTACACCTTC; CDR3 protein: CASSPGTGGSYGYTF
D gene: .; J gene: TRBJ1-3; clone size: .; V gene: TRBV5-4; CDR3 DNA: TGTGCCAGCAGCTTGGAAGCCTCTGGAAACACCATATATTTT; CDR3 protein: CASSLEASGNTIYF
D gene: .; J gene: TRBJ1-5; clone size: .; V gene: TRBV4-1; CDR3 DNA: TGCGCCAGCAGCCAAGTGGACATGGGTTTCACGAGCAATCAGCCCCAGCATTTT; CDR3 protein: CASSQVDMGFTSNQPQHF
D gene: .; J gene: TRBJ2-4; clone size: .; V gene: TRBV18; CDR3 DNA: TGTGCCAGCTCGTCAACAGGGGAGGGAGGCAAAAACATTCAGTACTTC; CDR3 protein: CASSSTGEGGKNIQYF
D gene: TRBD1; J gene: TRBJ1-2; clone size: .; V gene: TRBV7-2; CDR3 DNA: TGTGCCAGCAGCTTAGCCGGCGGGACAGGGTCGAGGGGCTACACCTTC; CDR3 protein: CASSLAGGTGSRGYTF